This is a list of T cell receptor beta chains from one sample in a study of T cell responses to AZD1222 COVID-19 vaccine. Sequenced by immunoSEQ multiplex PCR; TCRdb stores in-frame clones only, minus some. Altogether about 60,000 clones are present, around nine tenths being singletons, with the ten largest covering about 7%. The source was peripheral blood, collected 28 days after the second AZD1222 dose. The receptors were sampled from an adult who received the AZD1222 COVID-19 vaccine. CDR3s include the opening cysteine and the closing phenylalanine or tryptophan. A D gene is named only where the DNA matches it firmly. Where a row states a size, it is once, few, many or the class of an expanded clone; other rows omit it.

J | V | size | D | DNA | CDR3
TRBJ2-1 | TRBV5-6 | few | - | TGTGCCAGCAGCTTGTGGGGGGGCTTCAATGAGCAGTTCTTC | CASSLWGGFNEQFF
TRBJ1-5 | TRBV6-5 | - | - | TGTGCCAGCAGTTACTCGAGGGATCAGCCCCAGCATTTT | CASSYSRDQPQHF
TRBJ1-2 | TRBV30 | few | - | TGTGCCTGGACAACCGAGAGGAACTTTGGCTACACCTTC | CAWTTERNFGYTF
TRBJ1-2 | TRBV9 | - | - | TGTGCCAGCAGCGTAGACCGGGAAAGTGGCTACACCTTC | CASSVDRESGYTF
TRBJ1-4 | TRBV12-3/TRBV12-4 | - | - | TGTGCCAGCAGTTTGGGACATGGTGAAAAACTGTTTTTT | CASSLGHGEKLFF
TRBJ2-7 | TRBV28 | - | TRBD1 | TGTGCCAGCACACCGGGACAGTCCTACGAGCAGTACTTC | CASTPGQSYEQYF
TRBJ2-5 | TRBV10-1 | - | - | TGCGCCAGCAGTGCCAGGAAATTAAAAGAGACCCAGTACTTC | CASSARKLKETQYF
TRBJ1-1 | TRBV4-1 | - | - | TGCGCCAGCAGCCGAGGGCCGCTGAACACTGAAGCTTTCTTT | CASSRGPLNTEAFF
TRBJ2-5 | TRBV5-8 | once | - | TGTGCCAGCAGCTTGGAAGAGACCCAGTACTTC | CASSLEETQYF
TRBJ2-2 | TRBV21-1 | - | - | TGTGCCAGCAGCAATTACCGTCTTAGCGGCAACTTCAAAGACACCGGGGAGCTGTTTTTT | CASSNYRLSGNFKDTGELFF
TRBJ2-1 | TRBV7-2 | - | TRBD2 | TGTGCCAGCAGCTTAGGGCTAGCGGCGCAGTTCTTC | CASSLGLAAQFF
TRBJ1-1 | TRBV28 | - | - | TGTGCCAGCAGTTTGAGGGCAGCCACTGAAGCTTTCTTT | CASSLRAATEAFF
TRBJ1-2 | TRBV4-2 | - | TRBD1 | TGTGCCAGCAGCCAACGTCTGCCGATAAGAGGGGACAGCAACTATGGCTACACCTTC | CASSQRLPIRGDSNYGYTF
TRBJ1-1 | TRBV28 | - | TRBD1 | TGTGCCAGCAGGTTGCTCACAACAGGGGAAACTGAAGCTTTCTTT | CASRLLTTGETEAFF
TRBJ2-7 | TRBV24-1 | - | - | TGTGCCACCAGTGATTCCACTAGAGGGGTAGGCGAGCAGTACTTC | CATSDSTRGVGEQYF
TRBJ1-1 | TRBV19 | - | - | TGTGCCAGTTCTCGACAGCCGAACACTGAAGCTTTCTTT | CASSRQPNTEAFF
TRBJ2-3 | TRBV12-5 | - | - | TGTGCTAGTGGTAGCGGGAGCACAGATACGCAGTATTTT | CASGSGSTDTQYF
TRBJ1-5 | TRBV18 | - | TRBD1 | TGTGCCAGCTCACCACCTGGGGGACAGGGGTTTGGAAGCAATCAGCCCCAGCATTTT | CASSPPGGQGFGSNQPQHF
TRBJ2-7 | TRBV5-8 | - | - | TGTGCCAGCCCGGGGGAGCAGTACTTC | CASPGEQYF
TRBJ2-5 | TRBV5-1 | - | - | TGCGCCAGCAGCTTGATGGGGGGGCGGTTGGAAGAGACCCAGTACTTC | CASSLMGGRLEETQYF
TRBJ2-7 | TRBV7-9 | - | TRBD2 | TGTGCCAGCAGCCGCCCCGCGGGGGACGCCTACGAGCAGTACTTC | CASSRPAGDAYEQYF
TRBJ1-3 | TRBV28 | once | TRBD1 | TGTGCCAGCAGTTTCGGGGACAGGGCGTCTAATTTT | CASSFGDRASNF
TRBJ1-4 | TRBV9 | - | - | TGTGCCAGCAGCGTAGCGTCCCTCACAACTAATGAAAAACTGTTTTTT | CASSVASLTTNEKLFF
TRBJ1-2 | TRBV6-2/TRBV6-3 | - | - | TGTGCCAGCAGTTACACAGGGTCGGATGGCTACACCTTC | CASSYTGSDGYTF
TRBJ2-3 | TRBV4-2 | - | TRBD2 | TGTGCCAGCAGCAGAACTAGCGACACAGAAACTAGCACAGATACGCAGTATTTT | CASSRTSDTETSTDTQYF
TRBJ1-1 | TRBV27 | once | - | TGTGCCAGCATGGCAGGGTACTTGACTGAAGCTTTCTTT | CASMAGYLTEAFF
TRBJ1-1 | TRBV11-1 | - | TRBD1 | TGTGCCAGCAGCGACAGGGGCCCTGAAGCTTTCTTT | CASSDRGPEAFF
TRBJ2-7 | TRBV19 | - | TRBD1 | TGTGCCAGTACCCCGGCCGGGACAGGATCCTACGAGCAGTACTTC | CASTPAGTGSYEQYF
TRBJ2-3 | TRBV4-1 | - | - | TGCGCCAGCAGCCAATCCTCGACAGAAGATACGCAGTATTTT | CASSQSSTEDTQYF
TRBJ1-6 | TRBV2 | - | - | TGTGCCAGCATAGAGAGGTTAGGATCACCCCTCCACTTT | CASIERLGSPLHF
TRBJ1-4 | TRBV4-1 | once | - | TGCGCCAGCAGCCAAAACCCAGGGTCTGGCGAAAAACTGTTTTTT | CASSQNPGSGEKLFF
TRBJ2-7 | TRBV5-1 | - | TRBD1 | TGCGCCAGCAGCATCCGACAGGGAGACGAGCAGTACTTC | CASSIRQGDEQYF
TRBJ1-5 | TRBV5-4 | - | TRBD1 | TGTGCCAGCAGTCCCGGGACAGGACATCAGCCCCAGCATTTT | CASSPGTGHQPQHF